These 30 T cell receptor beta chains share one sample of origin, sequenced in a study of T cells in Graves' hyperthyroidism and ophthalmopathy. The investigators amplified TCR beta CDR3 regions from RNA transcripts. The TCR CDR3 was amplified in a first-round RT-PCR using the HTBI primer set. Each CDR3 protein is one row after TCRdb ran MiXCR on the multiplex PCR reads. The data contain approximately 640,000 distinct CDR3 sequences, over 40% of them singletons. Sample: peripheral blood or thyroid tissue (not recorded which). The receptors come from an adult man with Graves' disease, either hyperthyroidism or ophthalmopathy (not recorded which).

At least ten counts were recorded for this clonotype. The chain is built from TRBV7-8 and TRBJ2-7; TRBD2 is a possible D gene (5 bases). Germline values: CDR1 SGHVS, CDR2 FQNEAQ. V was trimmed by 0 bases and J by 4 bases, leaving 10 bases between them. There are 14 residues in the CDR3. The CDR3 here is CASSLAPGKYEQYF. The DNA of the CDR3 is TGTGCCAGCAGCTTAGCGCCGGGGAAGTACGAGCAGTACTTC.

This clonotype has a count of ten or more. The chain employs TRBV12-3 or TRBV12-4 and TRBJ2-5, with D tentatively TRBD2 (5 bases). This CDR3 is 14 amino acids long. V was pared by 2 bases and J by 1 base, with 8 bases between. This CDR3 reads CASSLSSGQETQYF. CDR3 nucleotide sequence: TGTGCCAGCAGTTTAAGCAGCGGCCAAGAGACCCAGTACTTC.

The chain carries TRBV24-1 and TRBJ1-1; D is ambiguous. The germline V and J ends were trimmed by 12 bases and 8 bases, with 18 bases remaining between them. The CDR3 consists of 12 residues. Germline V gene data show CDR1 as KGHDR and CDR2 as SFDVKD. The CDR3 DNA reads TGTGCCTGGAGTGTAACCGAACCCGAAGCTTTCTTT. It is translated as CAWSVTEPEAFF.

This clonotype was detected only once. The conserved final phenylalanine or tryptophan is absent from the CDR3, which likely points to a read error. The CDR3 DNA follows: TGTGCCAGCAGCTCGTGGACGGGAAGCTCCTATAATTCACCCCTCCACCTT. This translates into CASSSWTGSSYNSPLHL. The V gene is TRBV7-8, the J gene TRBJ1-6; D is unresolved. The V end lost 4 bases, the J end lost 0 bases, and 13 bases lay between the germline ends. From germline, CDR1 is SGHVS and CDR2 FQNEAQ. CDR3 length: 17 amino acids.

The rearrangement uses TRBV7-1 and TRBJ2-7; 8 bases agree with TRBD1. TRBV7-1 is given ORF status, its function remaining uncertain. The CDR3 runs to 14 residues. V shed 6 bases, J shed 4 bases, and the junction held 8 bases outside the gene matches. The CDR3, as DNA: TGTGCCAGCAGTCTCAGGGGGCGAGTTTACGAGCAGTACTTC. This translates into CASSLRGRVYEQYF.

Many counts were recorded for this clonotype. CDR3 DNA sequence: TGCAGTGCTATACGGACAGACACTGAAGCTTTCTTT. Amino acid sequence: CSAIRTDTEAFF. This chain joins TRBV20-1 and TRBJ1-1; TRBD1 is a possible D gene (6 bases). CDR3 length equals 12 residues. Trimming removed 4 bases at V and 3 bases at J, with 9 bases between. CDR1 DFQATT and CDR2 SNEGSKA come from the germline V gene (reference sequence).

The chain uses TRBV19 and TRBJ2-7; D unclear. Deletions cut 7 bases from V and 4 bases from J, with 17 bases between. The germline V gene encodes CDR1 LNHDA and CDR2 SQIVND (reference sequence). The CDR3 loop spans 14 amino acids. DNA for the CDR3: TGTGCCAGTACCCCTTCCGTGGGGTTATACGAGCAGTACTTC. This encodes CASTPSVGLYEQYF.

The chain links TRBV7-8 to TRBJ1-4; D unclear. Germline CDR1 SGHVS, CDR2 FQNEAQ. V lost 5 bases and J 7 bases, leaving 8 bases between the germline ends. CDR3 length: 12 amino acids. The CDR3 spells CASSTGFEKLFF. In nucleotides, the CDR3 is TGTGCCAGCAGCACGGGGTTTGAAAAACTGTTTTTT.

This clonotype showed up many times. The chain employs TRBV25-1 and TRBJ1-2; D is ambiguous. The CDR3 has 11 residues. In germline, CDR1 is MGHDK, CDR2 SYGVNS. V lost 2 bases to trimming and J lost 8 bases, with 6 bases between them. The CDR3 spells CASSETWGYTF. The CDR3 DNA is TGTGCCAGCAGTGAAACCTGGGGCTACACCTTC.

The CDR3 loop is CASSARTGEAGNTEAFF. The CDR3 bases are TGTGCCAGCAGTGCCCGGACAGGGGAAGCTGGAAACACTGAAGCTTTCTTT. The chain links TRBV2 to TRBJ1-1, with 9 bases matching TRBD1. The junction had 11 bases not matched to a gene; V was cut back by 4 bases and J by 2 bases. The germline V gene encodes CDR1 SNHLY and CDR2 FYNNEI. The CDR3 spans 17 residues.

This clonotype was seen ten or more times. V gene TRBV9 combines with J gene TRBJ1-2; D remains unclear. With 3 bases removed from V and 4 bases from J, the gap between germline ends came to 10 bases. CDR1 and CDR2 (germline): SGDLS, YYNGEE. CDR3 length: 13 residues. CDR3 sequence reads: CASSEGISYGYTF. The DNA of the CDR3 is TGTGCCAGCAGCGAAGGGATCAGCTATGGCTACACCTTC.

This clonotype occurred many times. The chain combines TRBV2 with TRBJ1-5; D perhaps matches TRBD1 (5 bases). Per the germline V gene, CDR1 is SNHLY and CDR2 is FYNNEI. The germline V and J ends were trimmed by 4 bases and 2 bases, with 15 bases remaining between them. This CDR3 has 16 amino acids. CDR3 protein: CASSGQPPGGNQPQHF. The CDR3, as DNA: TGTGCCAGCAGTGGACAGCCTCCGGGGGGCAATCAGCCCCAGCATTTT.

This clonotype was found a few times. The rearrangement links TRBV6-6 to TRBJ2-7; D perhaps matches TRBD2 (6 bases). The CDR3 is 15 amino acids. Germline-derived CDR1 and CDR2 are MNHNY and SVGAGI (reference sequence). Trimming removed 0 bases at V and 10 bases at J, with 19 bases between. The CDR3 DNA follows: TGTGCCAGCAGTTACTCCCCGGGACTGCGGTCTCCACAGTACTTC. This sequence encodes CASSYSPGLRSPQYF.

A remark on this clonotype: The conserved final phenylalanine or tryptophan is absent from the CDR3, which likely points to a read error. The chain recombines TRBV7-2 with TRBJ2-7, with TRBD2 matching 7 bases. The V gene's germline CDR1 is SGHTA and CDR2 FQGNSA. This CDR3 is 14 amino acids long. The J segment lost 5 bases and the V segment lost 4 bases, leaving 8 bases of the junction unmatched. CDR3 region: CASSWGGGTDEQYL. The CDR3 DNA sequence: TGTGCCAGCAGCTGGGGGGGGGGGACTGACGAGCAGTACCTC.

To note about this clonotype: A much more abundant neighbour one base away suggests this may be a read error. The CDR3 sequence is CSVQWDWSYEQYF. The CDR3 DNA sequence: TGCAGCGTCCAGTGGGATTGGTCCTACGAGCAGTACTTC. The V call is TRBV29-1, the J call TRBJ2-7; D not certain. There are 13 residues in the CDR3. The V gene lost 6 bases and the J gene lost 1 base, with 13 bases spanning the gap. Germline CDR1 reads SQVTM; CDR2 reads ANQGSEA.

The sample holds many counts of this clonotype. The rearrangement uses TRBV5-1 and TRBJ1-6, with D tentatively TRBD1 (6 bases). Looked up from germline, CDR1 is SGHRS and CDR2 is YFSETQ. Trimming stripped 4 bases from V and 7 bases from J, with 21 bases between. The CDR3 has 17 residues. DNA of the CDR3: TGCGCCAGCAGCCCGACGGGGGCGGTCCTGAGAAATTCACCCCTCCACTTT. Amino acids: CASSPTGAVLRNSPLHF. The full variable domain, its missing parts supplied by reference TRBV5-1 and TRBJ1-6, is KAGVTQTPRYLIKTRGQQVTLSCSPISGHRSVSWYQQTPGQGLQFLFEYFSETQRNKGNFPGRFSGRQFSNSRSEMNVSTLELGDSALYLCASSPTGAVLRNSPLHFGNGTRLTVT.

A few counts support this clonotype. The chain joins TRBV29-1 to TRBJ1-1; D unresolved. V dropped 3 bases and J dropped 0 bases, with 8 bases sitting between them. In germline, CDR1 is SQVTM, CDR2 ANQGSEA. The CDR3 sequence is 13 residues long. CDR3 in amino acids: CSVDPGMNTEAFF. CDR3 coding DNA: TGCAGCGTTGACCCTGGGATGAACACTGAAGCTTTCTTT.

The chain has TRBV20-1 and TRBJ1-6; 7 positions agree with TRBD1. The CDR3 spans 12 residues. Germline V CDR1 and CDR2: DFQATT, SNEGSKA (reference sequence). The CDR3 is CSSDRADSPLHF. DNA of the CDR3: TGCAGCTCCGACAGGGCTGATTCACCCCTCCACTTT.

This clonotype was seen many times. The genes are TRBV2 and TRBJ2-5, with D possibly matching TRBD2 (6 bases). The CDR3 is 15 amino acids. V dropped 2 bases and J dropped 5 bases, with 15 bases sitting between them. CDR1 and CDR2 (germline): SNHLY, FYNNEI. The CDR3 protein is CASSEYGGSGETQYF. CDR3 sequence (DNA): TGTGCCAGCAGTGAATACGGGGGATCAGGGGAGACCCAGTACTTC.

This clonotype was picked up one time. The chain combines TRBV25-1 with TRBJ1-2; 7 bases fit TRBD1. V gave up 8 bases and J gave up 2 bases; unmatched junction bases: 8. The CDR3 extends over 14 amino acids. CDR1 is MGHDK, CDR2 SYGVNS, per germline. The CDR3 DNA follows: TGTGCCAGCGGTGGAAAAGGGGGCAACTATGGCTACACCTTC. This sequence encodes CASGGKGGNYGYTF.

This clonotype was picked up many times. V gene TRBV24-1 combines with J gene TRBJ1-2; 7 positions agree with TRBD1. CDR1 is KGHDR, CDR2 SFDVKD, per germline. This CDR3 is built from 14 residues. The ends lost 4 bases at V and 6 bases at J; junction bases unmatched: 7. The CDR3: CATSDSPGQNGYTF. CDR3 sequence (DNA): TGTGCCACCAGTGACTCTCCGGGACAGAATGGCTACACCTTC.

The chain carries TRBV7-9 and TRBJ1-2; D gene unclear. The germline V gene has CDR1 SEHNR and CDR2 FQNEAQ (reference sequence). V was cut by 5 bases and J by 4 bases, with 17 bases left in between. This CDR3 has 15 amino acids. CDR3 protein: CASSQDPEGGYGYTF. CDR3 nucleotide sequence: TGTGCCAGCAGCCAAGACCCTGAAGGTGGCTATGGCTACACCTTC.

The sample holds many counts of this clonotype. This chain links TRBV5-1 with TRBJ2-5; weak D call: TRBD2 (5 bases). CDR1 SGHRS and CDR2 YFSETQ come from the germline V gene. Trimming took off 0 bases at V and 1 base at J, with 10 bases between the two ends. The CDR3 is 15 residues long. The DNA for the CDR3 is TGCGCCAGCAGCTTGGTCAACGGACTCCAAGAGACCCAGTACTTC. Its protein is CASSLVNGLQETQYF. Supplemented by reference TRBV5-1 and TRBJ2-5, the full variable domain reads KAGVTQTPRYLIKTRGQQVTLSCSPISGHRSVSWYQQTPGQGLQFLFEYFSETQRNKGNFPGRFSGRQFSNSRSEMNVSTLELGDSALYLCASSLVNGLQETQYFGPGTRLLVL.

This clonotype has only a few counts. The CDR3 is CASSLHHRGMNTEAFF. The CDR3 bases are TGTGCCAGCAGCTTACACCACAGGGGAATGAACACTGAAGCTTTCTTT. The genes are TRBV7-3 and TRBJ1-1, with 7 positions matching TRBD1. J was trimmed by 0 bases and V by 2 bases; bases with no gene match: 6. The CDR3 covers 16 residues. CDR1 is SGHTA and CDR2 is FQGTGA in the germline V gene.

The chain is built from TRBV11-2 and TRBJ1-5, with 7 bases aligning to TRBD1. With 6 bases clipped from V and 5 bases from J, the junction kept 7 bases outside the gene matches. The CDR3 has 14 amino acids. Germline V gene lookup returns CDR1 SGHAT and CDR2 FQNNGV. This chain's CDR3 is CASRTGEGYQPQHF. The CDR3, as DNA: TGTGCCAGCAGAACAGGGGAGGGTTATCAGCCCCAGCATTTT.

This clonotype was seen at least ten times. The chain is built from TRBV15 and TRBJ1-2, with D maybe TRBD1 (6 bases). Germline loops: CDR1 LNHNV, CDR2 YYDKDF (reference sequence). Between the trimmed V and J ends, which lost 4 bases and 8 bases, there was a span of 20 bases. There are 15 residues in the CDR3. CDR3 amino acids: CATSKADSLGEGYTF. CDR3 sequence (DNA): TGTGCCACCAGCAAAGCGGACAGCTTAGGTGAAGGCTACACCTTC.

About this clonotype: This clone may be a read error of a much larger clone one base away. This chain connects TRBV10-3 to TRBJ1-4; no definite D call. Per the germline V gene, CDR1 is ENHRY and CDR2 is SYGVKD. CDR3 length equals 15 residues. The CDR3 region is CANSESLPPNEKLFF. The CDR3, as DNA: TGTGCCAACAGTGAGTCTCTTCCCCCGAATGAAAAACTGTTTTTT.

The chain couples TRBV2 to TRBJ1-5; possible D gene TRBD1, 5 bases. Germline assignment: CDR1 SNHLY and CDR2 FYNNEI. The CDR3 has 15 residues. Trimming pared 3 bases from V and 4 bases from J, leaving 13 bases between. This CDR3 is CASSEGLAGNQPQHF. The DNA of the CDR3 is TGTGCCAGCAGTGAGGGGCTAGCGGGTAATCAGCCCCAGCATTTT.

The chain employs TRBV12-3 or TRBV12-4 and TRBJ1-2; TRBD1 is a possible D gene (5 bases). The V and J ends lost 5 bases and 4 bases respectively, with 14 bases between them. The length of the CDR3 is 14 residues. CDR3 residues: CASSTRTSIYGYTF. For the CDR3, the DNA is TGTGCCAGCAGTACCCGGACAAGTATCTATGGCTACACCTTC.

The chain uses TRBV19 and TRBJ1-2; TRBD1 matches at 8 bases. V dropped 7 bases and J dropped 5; count of bases not matched to a gene: 6. The CDR3 spans 13 residues. Germline V gene data show CDR1 as LNHDA and CDR2 as SQIVND (reference sequence). CDR3 bases: TGTGCCAGTACCCAAACAGGGGGGTATGGCTACACCTTC. Its translation is CASTQTGGYGYTF.